The 13 T cell receptor beta chains below all came from one sample that was sequenced in a study of spatial heterogeneity in lung cancer. TCRdb itself ran the 5' RACE reads through MiXCR, one entry per CDR3 protein. This sample carries tens of thousands of distinct CDR3 sequences, over 9.5% of them seen once, and the ten largest clones take 25% to 35%. Stated time point: blood at routine non-recurrence follow-up after resection. The sequences come from PBMCs, collected at follow-up. These receptors all come from a female donor with early-stage non-small cell lung cancer.

This clonotype was observed at least ten times. This chain uses TRBV28 with TRBJ1-4; 7 bases are a match to TRBD1. V lost 7 bases and J lost 6; bases outside the gene matches: 11. The CDR3 has 15 amino acids. Germline CDR1 and CDR2: MDHEN and SYDVKM. The CDR3 nucleotides read TGTGCCAGCATCCCCAGGGGGGGAGGGGATGAAAAACTGTTTTTT. Translated: CASIPRGGGDEKLFF. The complete variable domain, with remaining parts taken from reference TRBV28 and TRBJ1-4, reads DVKVTQSSRYLVKRTGEKVFLECVQDMDHENMFWYRQDPGLGLRLIYFSYDVKMKEKGDIPEGYSVSREKKERFSLILESASTNQTSMYLCASIPRGGGDEKLFFGSGTQLSVL.

This clonotype was counted only a few times. The chain recombines TRBV28 with TRBJ2-4; maybe TRBD1 (9 bases). The CDR3 is 15 amino acids. The germline V gene has CDR1 MDHEN and CDR2 SYDVKM. Trimming took 4 bases from V and 7 from J, leaving 17 bases between them. The CDR3 reads CASSSGGDRVNIQYF. DNA for the CDR3: TGTGCCAGCAGTTCGGGGGGGGACAGGGTCAACATTCAGTACTTC.

The sample holds one count of this clonotype. Just one base apart from a much larger clone, this may be a read error. This rearrangement joins TRBV9 to TRBJ2-2, with D possibly matching TRBD2 (5 bases). The CDR3 is 17 residues long. Germline V lookup: CDR1 SGDLS, CDR2 YYNGEE. In nucleotides, the CDR3 is TGTGCCAGCAGCGGGCTCGGACGGGTATGGAACACCGGGGAGCTGCTTTTT. It codes for CASSGLGRVWNTGELLF. The complete variable domain, with remaining parts taken from reference TRBV9 and TRBJ2-2, reads DSGVTQTPKHLITATGQRVTLRCSPRSGDLSVYWYQQSLDQGLQFLIQYYNGEERAKGNILERFSAQQFPDLHSELNLSSLELGDSALYFCASSGLGRVWNTGELLFGEGSRLTVL.

This clonotype was recorded many times. The genes are TRBV12-3 or TRBV12-4 and TRBJ2-2; 13 bases align to TRBD2. The V gene end was trimmed by 6 bases and the J gene end by 0 bases; junction bases not matched to a gene: 4. The CDR3 sequence is 17 residues long. The CDR3 DNA reads TGTGCCAGCAGCTGGGGGACTAGCGGGGCGAACACCGGGGAGCTGTTTTTT. This translates into CASSWGTSGANTGELFF.

The rearrangement uses TRBV2 and TRBJ1-1; D uncertain. This CDR3 region has 15 residues. CDR1 is SNHLY, CDR2 FYNNEI, per germline. The germline V and J ends were trimmed by 0 bases and 0 bases, with 8 bases remaining between them. The CDR3: CASSEALRVNTEAFF. For the CDR3, the DNA is TGTGCCAGCAGTGAAGCGCTTCGGGTGAACACTGAAGCTTTCTTT.

This clonotype was detected many times. This chain joins TRBV29-1 and TRBJ2-5; D gene unclear. This CDR3 contains 12 residues. Trimming removed 2 bases from V and 3 bases from J, with 7 bases in between. Germline-derived CDR1 and CDR2 are SQVTM and ANQGSEA. This CDR3 is CSVELGKETQYF. The CDR3 bases are TGCAGCGTTGAACTGGGGAAAGAGACCCAGTACTTC.

This clonotype appeared many times. The V call is TRBV20-1, the J call TRBJ2-3, with 15 bases lining up with TRBD2. V trimming: 3 bases; J trimming: 0 bases; junction bases outside the gene matches: 10. Germline loops: CDR1 DFQATT, CDR2 SNEGSKA (reference sequence). The CDR3 covers 19 residues. The CDR3 spells CSASSGTSGGSPSTDTQYF. CDR3 nucleotides: TGCAGTGCTAGTTCCGGGACTAGCGGGGGGTCCCCTAGCACAGATACGCAGTATTTT.

This chain joins TRBV2 and TRBJ2-1; D unresolved. This CDR3 has 15 residues. The V gene lost 2 bases and the J gene lost 0 bases, with 8 bases spanning the gap. CDR1 is SNHLY and CDR2 is FYNNEI in the germline V gene. CDR3 in amino acids: CASSEQSSSYNEQFF. As DNA, the CDR3 is TGTGCCAGCAGTGAACAGTCGAGCTCCTACAATGAGCAGTTCTTC.

This clonotype was detected many times. The rearrangement links TRBV12-5 to TRBJ2-1; D perhaps matches TRBD1 (6 bases). Trimming shortened V by 2 bases and J by 0 bases, and 14 bases separated the two germline ends. The length of the CDR3 is 17 residues. The germline V gene has CDR1 LGHNT and CDR2 FRNRAP. Here the CDR3 DNA reads TGTGCTAGTGGTTTGCTTTGGGGGCAGAGCTCCTACAATGAGCAGTTCTTC. Translated, it gives CASGLLWGQSSYNEQFF.

This chain uses TRBV5-1 with TRBJ1-1, with D possibly being TRBD1 (5 bases). Germline CDR1 SGHRS, CDR2 YFSETQ. The CDR3 totals 16 residues. The V end was cut by 4 bases, the J end by 3 bases, with 19 bases between. The CDR3 sequence is CASSPRSGLQDTEAFF. CDR3 in DNA: TGCGCCAGCAGCCCGAGGTCGGGGCTTCAGGACACTGAAGCTTTCTTT.

This clonotype turned up a few times. The J gene is TRBJ2-2, the V gene TRBV4-3; possibly TRBD1 for D (5 bases). There are 14 residues in the CDR3. Trimming cost V 4 bases and J 7 bases, with 13 bases left between them. CDR1 is LGHNA, CDR2 YSLEER, per germline. The CDR3 loop is CASSPYRQDGELFF. The CDR3 coding sequence is TGCGCCAGCAGCCCGTACAGGCAAGACGGGGAGCTGTTTTTT.

The genes are TRBV29-1 and TRBJ1-1; D gene unclear. Germline V gene sequence: CDR1 SQVTM, CDR2 ANQGSEA. V gave up 4 bases and J gave up 0 bases, with 9 bases separating them. The CDR3 has 13 amino acids. CDR3 sequence reads: CSVVHSLNTEAFF. In DNA, the CDR3 is TGCAGCGTTGTTCACAGTTTGAACACTGAAGCTTTCTTT.

V is TRBV5-1 and J is TRBJ2-6, with no clear D. CDR1 is SGHRS, CDR2 YFSETQ, per germline. The CDR3 runs to 15 residues. V was pared by 6 bases and J by 0 bases, with 10 bases between. CDR3 residues: CASKFASSGANVLTF. DNA for the CDR3: TGCGCCAGCAAGTTCGCGAGCTCTGGGGCCAACGTCCTGACTTTC.